This T cell receptor (beta chain) comes out of a study of memory CD4+ T cells and cytomegalovirus serostatus. Study context: Healthy Belgian adult donors included roughly ten CMV-positive and 24 CMV-negative people.

V was cut by 6 bases and J by 1 base, with 9 bases left in between. CDR1 and CDR2 from the germline V gene are MNHNS and SASEGT. The CDR3 has 13 residues. Study-wide points: About 40% of the roughly 150 known CMV-associated TCRbeta sequences appeared in CD4+ memory.

Single viable CD3+CD4+CD8-CD45RO+ cells were sorted as the memory CD4+ T cells. Positive selection with CD4 microbeads enriched total CD4+ T cells. There are a few counts of this clone. Its antigen is not known. Profiling relied on immunoSEQ multiplex PCR, and the TCRdb table lists in-frame clones only, not all of them. The sample includes roughly 76,000 clones, around four fifths of them seen just once. This sequence joins TRBV6-1 and TRBJ1-1, with no clear D. The sequence was collected from an adult in good health and CMV-seropositive. The sample was memory CD4+ T cells from blood. CDR3 region: CASRRGGNTEAFF. CDR3 DNA: TGTGCCAGCAGGAGAGGAGGGAACACTGAAGCTTTCTTT.